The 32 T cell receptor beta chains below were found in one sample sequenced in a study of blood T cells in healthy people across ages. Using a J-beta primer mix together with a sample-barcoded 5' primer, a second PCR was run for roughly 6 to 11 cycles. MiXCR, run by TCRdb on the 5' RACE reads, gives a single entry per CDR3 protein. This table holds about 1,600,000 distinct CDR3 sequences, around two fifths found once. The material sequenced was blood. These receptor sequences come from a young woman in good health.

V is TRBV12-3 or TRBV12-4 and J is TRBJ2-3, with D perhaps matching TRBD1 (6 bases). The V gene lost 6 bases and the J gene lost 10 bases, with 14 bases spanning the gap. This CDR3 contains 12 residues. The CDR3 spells CASRVTRGAQYF. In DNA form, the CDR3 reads TGTGCCAGCAGGGTGACCAGGGGTGCGCAGTATTTT.

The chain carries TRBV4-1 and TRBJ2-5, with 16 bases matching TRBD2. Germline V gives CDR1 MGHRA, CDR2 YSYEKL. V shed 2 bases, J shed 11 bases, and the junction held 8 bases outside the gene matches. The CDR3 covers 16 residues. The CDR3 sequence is CASSQSGTSGGDEQYF. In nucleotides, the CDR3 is TGCGCCAGCAGCCAATCCGGGACTAGCGGGGGGGATGAGCAGTACTTC.

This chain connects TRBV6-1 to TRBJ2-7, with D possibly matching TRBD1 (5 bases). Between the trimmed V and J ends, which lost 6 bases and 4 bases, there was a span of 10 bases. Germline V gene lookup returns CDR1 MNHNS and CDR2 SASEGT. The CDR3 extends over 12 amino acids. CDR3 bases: TGTGCCAGCAGGCTGACAGATTACGAGCAGTACTTC. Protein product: CASRLTDYEQYF.

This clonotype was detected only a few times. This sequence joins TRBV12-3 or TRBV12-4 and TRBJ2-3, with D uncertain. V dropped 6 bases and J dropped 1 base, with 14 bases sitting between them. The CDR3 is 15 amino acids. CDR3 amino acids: CASRPLGTGTDTQYF. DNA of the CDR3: TGTGCCAGCAGGCCCTTGGGTACCGGCACAGATACGCAGTATTTT.

CDR3 nucleotide sequence: TGTGCCAGCAGTTACCCAGGACAGTTTAACACCGGGGAGCTGTTTTTT. Translation gives CASSYPGQFNTGELFF. V usage is TRBV6-5 and J usage is TRBJ2-2; D perhaps matches TRBD1 (6 bases). This CDR3 is 16 amino acids long. V was clipped by 2 bases and J by 2 bases, with 12 bases between them. Germline loops: CDR1 MNHEY, CDR2 SVGAGI.

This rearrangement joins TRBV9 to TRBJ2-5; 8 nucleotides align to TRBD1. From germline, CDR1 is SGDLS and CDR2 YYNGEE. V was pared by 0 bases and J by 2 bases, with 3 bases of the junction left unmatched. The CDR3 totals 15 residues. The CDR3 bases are TGTGCCAGCAGCGTAGTGGGACAGGAACAAGAGACCCAGTACTTC. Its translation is CASSVVGQEQETQYF.

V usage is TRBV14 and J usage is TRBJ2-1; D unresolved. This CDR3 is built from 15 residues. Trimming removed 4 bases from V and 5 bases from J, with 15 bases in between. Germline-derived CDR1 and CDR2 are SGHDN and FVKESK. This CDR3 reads CASSPPSRHHNEQFF. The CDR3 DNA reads TGTGCCAGCAGCCCCCCCTCTAGACACCACAATGAGCAGTTCTTC.

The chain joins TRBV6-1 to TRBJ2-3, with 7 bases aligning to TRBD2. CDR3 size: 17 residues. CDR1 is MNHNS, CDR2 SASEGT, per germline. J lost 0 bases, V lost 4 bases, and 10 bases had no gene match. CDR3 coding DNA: TGTGCCAGCAGTGGTTGGCTAGCGGAGAAAAGCACAGATACGCAGTATTTT. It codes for CASSGWLAEKSTDTQYF.

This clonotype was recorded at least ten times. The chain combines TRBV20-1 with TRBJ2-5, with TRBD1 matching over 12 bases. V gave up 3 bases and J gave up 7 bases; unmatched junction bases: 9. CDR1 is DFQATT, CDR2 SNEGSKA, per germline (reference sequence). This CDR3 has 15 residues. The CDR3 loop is CSASLLGTGGSTQYF. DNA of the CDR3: TGCAGTGCTAGTCTCCTCGGGACAGGGGGCTCGACCCAGTACTTC.

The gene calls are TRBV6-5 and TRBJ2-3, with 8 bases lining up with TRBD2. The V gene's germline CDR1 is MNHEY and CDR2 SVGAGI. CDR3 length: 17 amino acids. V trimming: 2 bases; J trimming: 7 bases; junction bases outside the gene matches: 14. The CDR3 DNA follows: TGTGCCAGCAGTTACGGCGGTAGCGGGGACCTCCCGAATACGCAGTATTTT. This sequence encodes CASSYGGSGDLPNTQYF.

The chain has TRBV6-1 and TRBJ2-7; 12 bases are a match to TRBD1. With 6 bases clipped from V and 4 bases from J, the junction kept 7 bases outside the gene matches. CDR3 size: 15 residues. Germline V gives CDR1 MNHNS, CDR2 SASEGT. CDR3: CASREVGQGAYEQYF. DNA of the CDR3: TGTGCCAGCAGAGAGGTGGGACAGGGGGCTTACGAGCAGTACTTC.

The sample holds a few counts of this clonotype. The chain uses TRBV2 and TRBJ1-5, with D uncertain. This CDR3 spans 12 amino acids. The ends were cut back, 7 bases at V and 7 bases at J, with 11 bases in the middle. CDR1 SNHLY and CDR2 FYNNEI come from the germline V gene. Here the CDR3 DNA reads TGTGCCAGCAAGGGTACCGCACAGCCCCAGCATTTT. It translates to CASKGTAQPQHF.

CDR3 nucleotide sequence: TGTGCCAGCAGACCTAGCGGGGGGCCCGGGTATTTT. Its protein is CASRPSGGPGYF. The rearrangement uses TRBV12-3 or TRBV12-4 and TRBJ2-3; 11 bases map to TRBD2. The CDR3 runs 12 residues. After removal of 6 bases from V and 14 bases from J, the junction contained 7 bases not matched to a gene.

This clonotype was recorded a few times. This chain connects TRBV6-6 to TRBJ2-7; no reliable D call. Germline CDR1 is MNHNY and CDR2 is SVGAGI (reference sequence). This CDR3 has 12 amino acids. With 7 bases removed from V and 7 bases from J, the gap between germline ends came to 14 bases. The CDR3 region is CASTGETNEQYF. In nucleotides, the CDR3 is TGTGCCAGCACCGGCGAGACGAATGAGCAGTACTTC.

DNA of the CDR3: TGCGCCAGCAGCCAAGAGGGCTGGAGCACAGATACGCAGTATTTT. Translated, it gives CASSQEGWSTDTQYF. The genes are TRBV4-1 and TRBJ2-3; D unresolved. Germline V gives CDR1 MGHRA, CDR2 YSYEKL. Trimming removed 0 bases from V and 0 bases from J, with 7 bases in between. The CDR3 contains 15 residues.

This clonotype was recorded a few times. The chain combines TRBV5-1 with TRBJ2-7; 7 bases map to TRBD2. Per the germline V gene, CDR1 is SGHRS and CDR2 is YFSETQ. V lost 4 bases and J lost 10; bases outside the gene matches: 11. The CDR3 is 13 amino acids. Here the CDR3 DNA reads TGCGCCAGCAGCCAAGGACTAGATCACTCCCAGTACTTC. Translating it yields CASSQGLDHSQYF.

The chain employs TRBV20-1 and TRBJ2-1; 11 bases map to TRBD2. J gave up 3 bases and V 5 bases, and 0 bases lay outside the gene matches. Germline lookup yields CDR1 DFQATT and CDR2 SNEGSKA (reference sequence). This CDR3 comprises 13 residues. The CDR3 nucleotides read TGCAGTGCTCTAGCGGGGGGCTACAATGAGCAGTTCTTC. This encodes CSALAGGYNEQFF.

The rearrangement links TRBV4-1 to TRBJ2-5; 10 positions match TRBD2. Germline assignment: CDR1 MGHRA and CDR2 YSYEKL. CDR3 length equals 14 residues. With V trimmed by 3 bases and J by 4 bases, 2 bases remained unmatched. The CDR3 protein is CASSHIAGGETQYF. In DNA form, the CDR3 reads TGCGCCAGCAGCCATATAGCGGGGGGAGAGACCCAGTACTTC.

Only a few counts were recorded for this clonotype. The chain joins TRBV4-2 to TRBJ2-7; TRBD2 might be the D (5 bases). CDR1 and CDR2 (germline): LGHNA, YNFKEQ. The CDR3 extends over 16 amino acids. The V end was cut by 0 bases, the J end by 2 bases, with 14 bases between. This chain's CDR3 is CASSQDSGMGAYEQYF. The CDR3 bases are TGTGCCAGCAGCCAAGATTCGGGGATGGGTGCCTACGAGCAGTACTTC.

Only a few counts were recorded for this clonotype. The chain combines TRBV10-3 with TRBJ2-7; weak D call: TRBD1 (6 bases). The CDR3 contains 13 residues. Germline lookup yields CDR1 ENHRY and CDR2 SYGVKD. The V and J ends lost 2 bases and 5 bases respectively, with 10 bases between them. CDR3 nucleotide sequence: TGTGCCATCAGTGAGGGAAGGGGGAACGAGCAGTACTTC. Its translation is CAISEGRGNEQYF.

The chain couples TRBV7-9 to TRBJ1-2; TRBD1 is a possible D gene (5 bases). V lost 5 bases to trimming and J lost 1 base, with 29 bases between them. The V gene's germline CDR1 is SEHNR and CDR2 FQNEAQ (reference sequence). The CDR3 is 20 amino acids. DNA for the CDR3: TGTGCCAGCAGCCCCAGATCGCGAAGGAGTTACAGGACCTATAACTATGGCTACACCTTC. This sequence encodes CASSPRSRRSYRTYNYGYTF.

The CDR3, as DNA: TGTGCTAGTGACCAATTACGGGACAGGGCCTTTAATGAGCAGTTCTTC. The encoded protein is CASDQLRDRAFNEQFF. The chain joins TRBV12-5 to TRBJ2-1, with TRBD1 identical over 9 bases. The CDR3 spans 16 residues. The germline V gene has CDR1 LGHNT and CDR2 FRNRAP. Trimming removed 7 bases from V and 7 bases from J; junction bases left unmatched: 14. Supplemented by reference TRBV12-5 and TRBJ2-1, the full variable domain reads DARVTQTPRHKVTEMGQEVTMRCQPILGHNTVFWYRQTMMQGLELLAYFRNRAPLDDSGMPKDRFSAEMPDATLATLKIQPSEPRDSAVYFCASDQLRDRAFNEQFFGPGTRLTVL.

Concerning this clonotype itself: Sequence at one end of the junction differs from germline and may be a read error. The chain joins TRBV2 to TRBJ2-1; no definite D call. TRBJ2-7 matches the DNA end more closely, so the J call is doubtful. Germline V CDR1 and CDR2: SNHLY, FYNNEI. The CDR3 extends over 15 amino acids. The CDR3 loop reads CASREGRGSYNEQYF. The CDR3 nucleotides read TGTGCCAGCAGGGAAGGGCGCGGCTCCTACAATGAGCAGTACTTC.

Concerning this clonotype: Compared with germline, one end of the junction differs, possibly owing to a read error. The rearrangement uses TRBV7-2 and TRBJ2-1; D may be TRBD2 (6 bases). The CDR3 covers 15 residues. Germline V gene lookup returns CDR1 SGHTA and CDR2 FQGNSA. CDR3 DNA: TGTGCCGGCAGCGCCGGGACTGCCGTGGGGAATGAGCAGTTCTTC. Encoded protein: CAGSAGTAVGNEQFF.

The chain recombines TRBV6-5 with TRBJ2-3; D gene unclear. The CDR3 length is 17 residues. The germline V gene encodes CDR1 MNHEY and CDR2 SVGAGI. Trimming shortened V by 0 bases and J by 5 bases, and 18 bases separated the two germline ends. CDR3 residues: CASSYSKMGSRGDTQYF. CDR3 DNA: TGTGCCAGCAGTTACTCGAAAATGGGTAGTCGCGGAGATACGCAGTATTTT.

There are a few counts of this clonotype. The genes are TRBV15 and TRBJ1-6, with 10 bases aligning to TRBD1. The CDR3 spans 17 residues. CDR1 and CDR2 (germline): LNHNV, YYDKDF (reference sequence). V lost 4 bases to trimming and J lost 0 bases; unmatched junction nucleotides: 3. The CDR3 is CATSMDRGTSYNSPLHF. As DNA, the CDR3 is TGTGCCACCAGCATGGACAGGGGGACCTCCTATAATTCACCCCTCCACTTT.

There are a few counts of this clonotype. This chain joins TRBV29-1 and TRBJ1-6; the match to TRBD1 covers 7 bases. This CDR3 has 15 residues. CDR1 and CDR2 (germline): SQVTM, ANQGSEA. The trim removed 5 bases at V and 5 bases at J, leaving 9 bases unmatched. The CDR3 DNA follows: TGCAGCGTTAGATGGGCACAGGGGAATAATTCACCCCTCCACTTT. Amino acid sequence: CSVRWAQGNNSPLHF.

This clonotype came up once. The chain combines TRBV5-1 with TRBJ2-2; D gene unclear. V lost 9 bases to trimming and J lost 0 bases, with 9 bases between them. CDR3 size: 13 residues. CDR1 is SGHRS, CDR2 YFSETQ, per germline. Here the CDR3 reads CATTESNTGELFF. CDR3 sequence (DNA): TGCGCCACCACAGAGTCGAACACCGGGGAGCTGTTTTTT. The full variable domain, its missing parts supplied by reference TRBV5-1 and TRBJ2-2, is KAGVTQTPRYLIKTRGQQVTLSCSPISGHRSVSWYQQTPGQGLQFLFEYFSETQRNKGNFPGRFSGRQFSNSRSEMNVSTLELGDSALYLCATTESNTGELFFGEGSRLTVL.

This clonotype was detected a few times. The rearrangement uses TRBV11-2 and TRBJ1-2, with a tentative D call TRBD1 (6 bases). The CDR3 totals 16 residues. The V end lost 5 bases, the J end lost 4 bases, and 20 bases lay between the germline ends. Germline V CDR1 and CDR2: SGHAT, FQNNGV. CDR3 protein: CASSPGQWGVSYGYTF. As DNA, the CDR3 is TGTGCCAGCAGCCCTGGACAGTGGGGGGTTTCCTATGGCTACACCTTC. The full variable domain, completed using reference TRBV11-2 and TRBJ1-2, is EAGVAQSPRYKIIEKRQSVAFWCNPISGHATLYWYQQILGQGPKLLIQFQNNGVVDDSQLPKDRFSAERLKGVDSTLKIQPAKLEDSAVYLCASSPGQWGVSYGYTFGSGTRLTVV.

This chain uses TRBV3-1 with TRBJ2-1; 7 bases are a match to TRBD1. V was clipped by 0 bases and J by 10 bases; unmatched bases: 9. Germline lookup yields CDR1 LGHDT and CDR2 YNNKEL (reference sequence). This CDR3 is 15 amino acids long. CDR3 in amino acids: CASSQDGTVSYEQFF. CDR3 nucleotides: TGTGCCAGCAGCCAAGACGGGACAGTCTCCTACGAGCAGTTCTTC.

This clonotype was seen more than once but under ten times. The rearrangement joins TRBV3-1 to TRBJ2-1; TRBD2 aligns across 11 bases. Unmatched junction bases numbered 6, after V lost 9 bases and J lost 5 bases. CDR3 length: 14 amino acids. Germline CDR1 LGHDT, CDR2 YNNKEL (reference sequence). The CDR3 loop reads CASRLAGNHNEQFF. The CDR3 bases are TGTGCCAGTAGACTAGCGGGAAATCACAATGAGCAGTTCTTC.

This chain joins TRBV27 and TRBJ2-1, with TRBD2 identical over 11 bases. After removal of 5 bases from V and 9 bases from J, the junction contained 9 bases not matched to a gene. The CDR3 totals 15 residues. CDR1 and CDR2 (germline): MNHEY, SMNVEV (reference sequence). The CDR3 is CASSEIAGGRTEQFF. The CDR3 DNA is TGTGCCAGCAGTGAAATAGCGGGAGGGAGGACTGAGCAGTTCTTC.